These 10 T cell receptor beta chains originate from one sample sequenced in a study of blood T cell repertoires in COVID-19. Clones were read by immunoSEQ multiplex PCR, and TCRdb kept only the in-frame ones, dropping some. The data contain approximately 200,000 clones, approximately 85% of them singletons. The sample taken for sequencing was peripheral blood. These receptor sequences come from a man aged 50 to 60 who had recovered from COVID-19.

V gene TRBV5-4 combines with J gene TRBJ1-1, with D possibly matching TRBD1 (5 bases). Germline V gives CDR1 SGHNT, CDR2 YYREEE (reference sequence). Trimming took 0 bases from V and 2 from J, leaving 8 bases between them. The CDR3 is 14 residues long. The CDR3, as DNA: TGTGCCAGCAGCTTGGACCGGACAAACACTGAAGCTTTCTTT. This sequence encodes CASSLDRTNTEAFF.

V and J are TRBV27 and TRBJ2-5; 11 bases match TRBD1. Germline V gene sequence: CDR1 MNHEY, CDR2 SMNVEV (reference sequence). The ends lost 6 bases at V and 2 bases at J; junction bases unmatched: 2. The length of the CDR3 is 14 residues. CDR3 bases: TGTGCCAGCAGCCGGGACAGGGGGCAAGAGACCCAGTACTTC. Protein: CASSRDRGQETQYF.

The rearrangement uses TRBV11-2 and TRBJ2-7; weak D call: TRBD1 (7 bases). CDR3 length: 13 residues. Germline CDR1 and CDR2: SGHAT and FQNNGV. The V end was cut by 3 bases, the J end by 6 bases, with 12 bases between. The CDR3 DNA is TGTGCCAGCAGCTTGGAGGGACAGTCCGAGCAGTACTTC. Its translation is CASSLEGQSEQYF. Full variable domain (remainder filled in from reference TRBV11-2 and TRBJ2-7): EAGVAQSPRYKIIEKRQSVAFWCNPISGHATLYWYQQILGQGPKLLIQFQNNGVVDDSQLPKDRFSAERLKGVDSTLKIQPAKLEDSAVYLCASSLEGQSEQYFGPGTRLTVT.

The rearrangement joins TRBV5-1 to TRBJ2-1; 12 positions match TRBD2. Per germline, CDR1 SGHRS and CDR2 YFSETQ. Losses at the gene ends were 5 bases for V and 0 bases for J; bases not matched to a gene: 3. The CDR3 contains 16 residues. Here the CDR3 DNA reads TGCGCCAGCAGTAAGACTAGCGGGAGCTCCTACAATGAGCAGTTCTTC. This sequence encodes CASSKTSGSSYNEQFF.

The sample holds a few counts of this clone. This chain links TRBV19 with TRBJ2-2; weak D call: TRBD2 (7 bases). There are 18 residues in the CDR3. Between the trimmed V and J ends, which lost 6 bases and 2 bases, there was a span of 22 bases. CDR1 and CDR2 (germline): LNHDA, SQIVND (reference sequence). CDR3 DNA: TGTGCCAGTAGATCTAATACCGGGGGGCCGGGAAACACCGGGGAGCTGTTTTTT. Translation gives CASRSNTGGPGNTGELFF.

V usage is TRBV28 and J usage is TRBJ2-7; D is possibly TRBD1 (6 bases). The V end lost 1 base, the J end lost 0 bases, and 10 bases lay between the germline ends. CDR1 is MDHEN and CDR2 is SYDVKM in the germline V gene. The CDR3 is 15 amino acids. In nucleotides, the CDR3 is TGTGCCAGCAGTTTATACAGGGAGAGCTCCTACGAGCAGTACTTC. Translation: CASSLYRESSYEQYF.

J is TRBJ2-7 and V is TRBV5-4; the match to TRBD1 covers 7 bases. Germline V gene data show CDR1 as SGHNT and CDR2 as YYREEE (reference sequence). The junction had 6 bases not matched to a gene; V was cut back by 2 bases and J by 7 bases. This CDR3 spans 13 amino acids. CDR3 region: CASSLLQGQEQYF. CDR3 sequence (DNA): TGTGCCAGCAGCTTATTACAGGGGCAGGAGCAGTACTTC.

About this clone itself: One junction end disagrees with the germline gene, perhaps due to a read error. V and J are TRBV5-1 and TRBJ1-1; 7 bases match TRBD1. Germline V CDR1 and CDR2: SGHRS, YFSETQ. CDR3 length equals 14 residues. CDR3 loop: CASSRDSWISEAFF. Written as DNA, the CDR3 is TGCGCCAGCAGCCGGGACAGCTGGATCTCTGAGGCTTTCTTT.

This rearrangement joins TRBV24-1 to TRBJ2-5; TRBD1 aligns across 12 bases. After removal of 0 bases from V and 3 bases from J, the junction contained 1 base not matched to a gene. Germline V CDR1 and CDR2: KGHDR, SFDVKD. The CDR3 sequence is 16 residues long. The CDR3 sequence: CATSDLGTGGKETQYF. CDR3 nucleotide sequence: TGTGCCACCAGTGATTTGGGGACAGGGGGCAAAGAGACCCAGTACTTC.

This clone was detected only once. The J gene is TRBJ2-1, the V gene TRBV5-4, with 13 bases fitting TRBD2. The ends lost 2 bases at V and 7 bases at J; junction bases unmatched: 3. Germline V CDR1 and CDR2: SGHNT, YYREEE (reference sequence). The length of the CDR3 is 15 residues. The CDR3 coding sequence is TGTGCCAGCAGCTTAGGACTAGCGGGAGTGAATGAGCAGTTCTTC. Translating gives CASSLGLAGVNEQFF.